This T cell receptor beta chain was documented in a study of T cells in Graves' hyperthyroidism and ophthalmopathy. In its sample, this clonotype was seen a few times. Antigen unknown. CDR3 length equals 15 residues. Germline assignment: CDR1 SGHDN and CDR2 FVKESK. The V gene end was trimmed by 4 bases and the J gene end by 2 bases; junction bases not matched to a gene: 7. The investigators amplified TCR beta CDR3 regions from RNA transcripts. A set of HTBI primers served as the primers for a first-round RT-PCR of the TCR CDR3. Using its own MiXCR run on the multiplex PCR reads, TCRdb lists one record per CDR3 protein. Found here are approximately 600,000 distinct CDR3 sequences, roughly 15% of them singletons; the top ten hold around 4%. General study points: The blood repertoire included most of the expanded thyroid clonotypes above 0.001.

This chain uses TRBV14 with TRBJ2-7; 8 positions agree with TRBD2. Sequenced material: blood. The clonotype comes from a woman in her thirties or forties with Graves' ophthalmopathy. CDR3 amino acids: CASSPFFSGTYEQYF. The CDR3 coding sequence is TGTGCCAGCAGCCCTTTTTTTAGCGGGACCTACGAGCAGTACTTC.